One sample yielded the 22 T cell receptor beta chains listed below, sequenced in a study of T-cell reconstitution after alpha-beta-depleted transplantation in children. Preparing the TCRbeta library involved the use of unique molecular identifiers. In TCRdb, the PCR reads were re-called with MiXCR into one record per CDR3 protein. The sample includes 780,000 or so distinct CDR3 sequences, roughly 15% of them seen just once. The sample in question was PBMCs, mostly from graft donor cells, obtained 360 days after TCRalphabeta/CD19-depleted stem cell transplant. All receptors come from a male patient aged 5 to 17 who had a stem cell transplant for acute lymphoblastic leukemia, so the T cells may come from the graft donor.

This clonotype was seen more than once but under ten times. V and J are TRBV3-1 and TRBJ1-1; 9 bases align to TRBD1. This CDR3 has 12 amino acids. V gave up 8 bases and J gave up 6 bases; unmatched junction bases: 4. CDR1 is LGHDT, CDR2 YNNKEL, per germline (reference sequence). CDR3 sequence (DNA): TGTGCCAGCGGAGGACAGGGGCCTGAAGCTTTCTTT. Translating it yields CASGGQGPEAFF.

This clonotype was detected only a few times. The V gene is TRBV4-2, the J gene TRBJ2-3, with D unclear. The germline V and J ends were trimmed by 0 bases and 11 bases, with 24 bases remaining between them. The CDR3 length is 17 residues. CDR1 and CDR2 from the germline V gene are LGHNA and YNFKEQ. The DNA for the CDR3 is TGTGCCAGCAGCCAAGAATGGGGTGTAGTAGCCCCCGGTGTGCAGTATTTT. Translated: CASSQEWGVVAPGVQYF.

In its sample, this clonotype was seen many times. The genes are TRBV5-1 and TRBJ2-7; TRBD1 matches 12 bases. CDR1 is SGHRS and CDR2 is YFSETQ in the germline V gene. The CDR3 covers 15 residues. V was clipped by 3 bases and J by 7 bases; unmatched bases: 8. CDR3 sequence (DNA): TGCGCCAGCAGCTACTCCGGGACAGGGGGCGGAGAGCAGTACTTC. Its protein product is CASSYSGTGGGEQYF.

This clonotype was seen at least ten times. J is TRBJ2-7 and V is TRBV20-1; TRBD1 agrees at 7 bases. The ends lost 4 bases at V and 7 bases at J; junction bases unmatched: 10. CDR3 length equals 13 residues. CDR1 and CDR2 (germline): DFQATT, SNEGSKA (reference sequence). The CDR3 nucleotides read TGCAGTGCTATGACAGGGAAAGGTTTGGAGCAGTACTTC. This gives the protein CSAMTGKGLEQYF.

The V call is TRBV18, the J call TRBJ2-1, with TRBD2 identical over 9 bases. CDR1 and CDR2 (germline): KGHSH, LQKENI. The CDR3 is 13 amino acids. Trimming cost V 2 bases and J 13 bases; bases outside gene matches: 6. CDR3 in amino acids: CASSPSGGGAQFF. CDR3 DNA: TGTGCCAGCTCACCATCGGGCGGGGGGGCTCAGTTCTTC.

The chain carries TRBV2 and TRBJ2-5; D ambiguous. CDR1 is SNHLY and CDR2 is FYNNEI in the germline V gene. Trimming pared 4 bases from V and 4 bases from J, leaving 16 bases between. The CDR3 is 15 residues long. The CDR3 region has the DNA TGTGCCAGCAGTGCCCCCCACTACATGGGAGAGACCCAGTACTTC. Its protein product is CASSAPHYMGETQYF. The entire variable domain, with the rest obtained from reference TRBV2 and TRBJ2-5, is as follows: EPEVTQTPSHQVTQMGQEVILRCVPISNHLYFYWYRQILGQKVEFLVSFYNNEISEKSEIFDDQFSVERPDGSNFTLKIRSTKLEDSAMYFCASSAPHYMGETQYFGPGTRLLVL.

This clonotype was detected only a few times. The chain uses TRBV5-5 and TRBJ1-1, with D possibly TRBD1 on 5 matching bases. The CDR3 runs 15 residues. Germline assignment: CDR1 SGHKS and CDR2 YYEKEE (reference sequence). Trimming cost V 3 bases and J 5 bases, with 17 bases left between them. Written as DNA, the CDR3 is TGTGCCAGCAGCTACTTGGGGACGGAGGATACTGAAGCTTTCTTT. It translates to CASSYLGTEDTEAFF.

The CDR3 here is CASSDSGRIYEQYF. CDR3 bases: TGTGCCAGCAGTGATAGCGGGAGGATTTACGAGCAGTACTTC. The chain recombines TRBV12-3 or TRBV12-4 with TRBJ2-7; 10 bases are shared with TRBD2. This CDR3 region has 14 residues. Unmatched junction bases numbered 5, after V lost 5 bases and J lost 4 bases.

This clonotype has only a few counts. V usage is TRBV5-1 and J usage is TRBJ2-1, with 14 nucleotides matching TRBD2. The V gene's germline CDR1 is SGHRS and CDR2 YFSETQ. The CDR3 runs to 15 residues. Trimming at V came to 3 bases and at J to 8 bases, leaving 4 bases not matched to a gene. DNA for the CDR3: TGCGCCAGCAGCTCGGGACTAGCGGGAGTTGATGAGCAGTTCTTC. Protein sequence: CASSSGLAGVDEQFF.

This clonotype appeared a few times. The chain joins TRBV5-5 to TRBJ1-2; D may be TRBD1 (5 bases). The germline CDR1 and CDR2 sequences are SGHKS and YYEKEE (reference sequence). This CDR3 is built from 16 residues. V was clipped by 0 bases and J by 3 bases, with 15 bases between them. As DNA, the CDR3 is TGTGCCAGCAGCTTGGTCCCCGGGGCAGCGGACTATGGCTACACCTTC. It translates to CASSLVPGAADYGYTF. The variable domain in full, completed from reference TRBV5-5 and TRBJ1-2, reads DAGVTQSPTHLIKTRGQQVTLRCSPISGHKSVSWYQQVLGQGPQFIFQYYEKEERGRGNFPDRFSARQFPNYSSELNVNALLLGDSALYLCASSLVPGAADYGYTFGSGTRLTVV.

This clonotype was observed a handful of times. This chain uses TRBV5-1 with TRBJ1-3; D is unresolved. Trimming left V 4 bases short and J 4 bases short, with 15 bases between. CDR1 and CDR2 from the germline V gene are SGHRS and YFSETQ. This CDR3 region has 15 residues. The CDR3 spells CASSPDTAGGNTIYF. CDR3 sequence (DNA): TGCGCCAGCAGCCCTGATACAGCGGGAGGAAACACCATATATTTT.

This clonotype appeared a single time. The conserved closing phenylalanine or tryptophan is absent in this CDR3, likely reflecting a read error. It is unclear where the CDR3 begins or ends on the DNA, so no DNA is shown, and the CDR3 is as TCRdb lists it. Here the CDR3 reads CASSRDGGSVWL. The rearrangement links TRBV27 to TRBJ2-7; the table's D gene call, TRBD1, was not cross checked with the DNA. Germline V CDR1 and CDR2: MNHEY, SMNVEV (reference sequence). Inclusive of both ends, the CDR3 amounts to 12 amino acids.

This clonotype was counted between two and nine times. The chain uses TRBV10-2 and TRBJ2-1, with 8 bases lining up with TRBD1. Per germline, CDR1 WSHSY and CDR2 SAAADI. Trimming took 6 bases from V and 1 from J; bases not matched to a gene: 5. The CDR3 consists of 15 residues. The CDR3 DNA reads as TGCGCCAGCAGCGTCGACAGGGGTTCCTACAATGAGCAGTTCTTC. It specifies CASSVDRGSYNEQFF.

To note about this clonotype: Since a much larger clone is just one base distant, this may be a read error. J is TRBJ2-1 and V is TRBV5-1; D possibly corresponds to TRBD2 (5 bases). Germline values: CDR1 SGHRS, CDR2 YFSETQ. The CDR3 runs 15 residues. CDR3 bases: TGCGCCAGCAGCCCCGACGGGCTAGCCTACAATGAGCAGTCCTTC. It yields the protein CASSPDGLAYNEQSF.

This clonotype appeared a few times. V gene TRBV20-1 combines with J gene TRBJ2-7, with unresolved D. V was clipped by 7 bases and J by 1 base, with 8 bases between them. CDR1 DFQATT and CDR2 SNEGSKA come from the germline V gene (reference sequence). This CDR3 spans 11 amino acids. The CDR3 region has the DNA TGCAGTGTGGACGGTTCCTACGAGCAGTACTTC. Amino acids: CSVDGSYEQYF.

This chain uses TRBV4-1 with TRBJ2-4; possible D gene TRBD2, 6 bases. The CDR3 is 14 residues long. Germline V gene sequence: CDR1 MGHRA, CDR2 YSYEKL. V lost 0 bases and J lost 8, with 11 bases in between. CDR3 nucleotide sequence: TGCGCCAGCAGCCAAGACGGGAGATGGGACATTCAGTACTTC. Residues: CASSQDGRWDIQYF.

This clonotype has only a few counts. Here the CDR3 reads CASSLVGAITDTQYF. In DNA, the CDR3 is TGCGCCAGCAGCTTGGTAGGCGCCATCACAGATACGCAGTATTTT. The chain carries TRBV5-1 and TRBJ2-3; D is undetermined. This CDR3 contains 15 residues. Per the germline V gene, CDR1 is SGHRS and CDR2 is YFSETQ. V was shortened by 0 bases and J by 2 bases, with 10 bases between the two germline ends. Full variable domain (missing parts from reference TRBV5-1 and TRBJ2-3): KAGVTQTPRYLIKTRGQQVTLSCSPISGHRSVSWYQQTPGQGLQFLFEYFSETQRNKGNFPGRFSGRQFSNSRSEMNVSTLELGDSALYLCASSLVGAITDTQYFGPGTRLTVL.

This clonotype has a handful of counts. The V call is TRBV27, the J call TRBJ2-7; the D gene is possibly TRBD1 (5 bases). This CDR3 has 12 residues. The germline V gene encodes CDR1 MNHEY and CDR2 SMNVEV (reference sequence). The V gene lost 6 bases and the J gene lost 6 bases, with 12 bases spanning the gap. CDR3 coding DNA: TGTGCCAGCAGGCCCTCAGGGCTCGAGCAGTACTTC. It is translated as CASRPSGLEQYF.

This clonotype was picked up a small number of times. The chain is built from TRBV29-1 and TRBJ2-7; tentative D call: TRBD1 (5 bases). The ends were cut back, 4 bases at V and 7 bases at J, with 17 bases in the middle. Germline V gene sequence: CDR1 SQVTM, CDR2 ANQGSEA. The CDR3 has 13 amino acids. In DNA, the CDR3 is TGCAGCGTTGTTGGTCAGGGTGGAAGGGAGCAGTACTTC. This sequence encodes CSVVGQGGREQYF.

This clonotype has just a few counts. The V gene is TRBV11-1, the J gene TRBJ2-1; 7 bases are shared with TRBD2. CDR1 SGHAT and CDR2 FQDESV come from the germline V gene (reference sequence). The CDR3 totals 14 residues. Trimming cost V 5 bases and J 6 bases; bases outside gene matches: 7. CDR3 loop: CASSKWTSLNEQFF. The CDR3 coding sequence is TGTGCCAGCAGCAAATGGACTAGTCTCAATGAGCAGTTCTTC.

This sequence joins TRBV14 and TRBJ2-7, with unresolved D. Per the germline V gene, CDR1 is SGHDN and CDR2 is FVKESK. V was clipped by 3 bases and J by 6 bases, with 12 bases between them. The CDR3 sequence is 13 residues long. The chain's CDR3 is CASSQARVGEQYF. Here the CDR3 DNA reads TGTGCCAGCAGCCAGGCCCGGGTTGGCGAGCAGTACTTC.

This clonotype has a handful of counts. The chain joins TRBV27 to TRBJ2-1, with 8 bases identical to TRBD1. The junction had 15 bases not matched to a gene; V was cut back by 6 bases and J by 5 bases. Germline V gene lookup returns CDR1 MNHEY and CDR2 SMNVEV (reference sequence). CDR3 length equals 17 residues. CDR3 residues: CASSHLRGGTGNNEQFF. In DNA, the CDR3 is TGTGCCAGCAGCCACCTTCGGGGCGGGACAGGCAACAATGAGCAGTTCTTC.